This note documents a single T cell receptor (beta chain) sequence. These data are taken from a study of blood T cell repertoires in COVID-19. At the level of the study: COVID-19 samples from acute and convalescent phases originated in the United States, Italy and Spain. Sources were T cells, B-cell-depleted T cells, or PBMCs; the material itself was cDNA or gDNA.

Original data processing: For nucleated cells, counts were estimated from reference gene primer amplification. Assay: immunoSEQ multiplex PCR; the TCRdb copy retains only in-frame clones and omits some. D and trimming come from the DNA, and the V and J calls and clone size come from that table. The sample contains about 190,000 clones, just under 85% of which appear only once. V was pared by 3 bases and J by 0 bases, with 10 bases between. Germline V gene sequence: CDR1 SGHRS, CDR2 YFSETQ. This CDR3 is 14 amino acids long. This TCR came from a woman aged 70-85 years with active or convalescent COVID-19. V gene TRBV5-1 combines with J gene TRBJ2-7; the D gene is possibly TRBD1 (6 bases). The source material was peripheral blood. The chain's CDR3 is CASSSTGPSYEQYF. The CDR3 nucleotides read TGCGCCAGCAGCTCTACAGGGCCCTCCTACGAGCAGTACTTC.